These T cell receptor beta chains were read from a single sample in a study of T cell responses to AZD1222 COVID-19 vaccine. Some clones are missing from TCRdb's copy, which holds only in-frame ones; the method was immunoSEQ multiplex PCR. The data show 85,000 to 90,000 clones, with around 90% seen just once and under 4% held by the top ten. This material consisted of peripheral blood, taken on day 0 of AZD1222 vaccination. The source is an adult in good health. Each CDR3 is given with its conserved first and last residue. Each record gives: V gene, CDR3 protein.

V: TRBV4-1; CDR3: CASSQGANSGNTIYF
V: TRBV5-1; CDR3: CASSLASGIYNEQFF
V: TRBV4-1; CDR3: CASSQGRSTGLNYGYTF
V: TRBV5-1; CDR3: CASGPQANYGYTF
V: TRBV2; CDR3: CASSGEGWNTEAFF
V: TRBV7-9; CDR3: CASTWTGAYIQYF
V: TRBV5-8; CDR3: CASSPRRNTIYF
V: TRBV10-3; CDR3: CAISEGQTYTNQPQHF
V: TRBV6-5; CDR3: CASRTDRVHEQFF
V: TRBV21-1; CDR3: CASSKGPPQGACGYTF
V: TRBV19; CDR3: CASTQGLADNEQFF
V: TRBV19; CDR3: CASNNRGITEAFF
V: TRBV9; CDR3: CASSPTGGGEKLFF
V: TRBV5-6; CDR3: CASSFQNQPQHF
V: TRBV14; CDR3: CASSQVRFDGELFF
V: TRBV7-6; CDR3: CASSLASGGTVNSPLHF
V: TRBV18; CDR3: CASSPRGPFAGYTF
V: TRBV9; CDR3: CASRSGTGLHRYNSPLHF
V: TRBV28; CDR3: CASSPRGRGAAQETQYF
V: TRBV5-1; CDR3: CASSPDTRDTHYEQYF
V: TRBV7-9; CDR3: CASSHQWGYGYTF
V: TRBV19; CDR3: CASSISVGTGELFF
V: TRBV5-6; CDR3: CASSRAGANTEAFF
V: TRBV27; CDR3: CASRGLGTSGKYEQYF
V: TRBV5-1; CDR3: CASSSAGPGIGYTF
V: TRBV18; CDR3: CASSLNSGTDEKLFF
V: TRBV6-1; CDR3: CASSEDRVFNTQYF
V: TRBV5-1; CDR3: CASSGVETDTQYF
V: TRBV28; CDR3: CASSSQGLSSYNEQFF
V: TRBV18; CDR3: CASSTGTGSPQNTEAFF
V: TRBV3-1/TRBV3-2; CDR3: CASSQGIGTQETQYF
V: TRBV28; CDR3: CASSFLAETQYF
V: TRBV25-1; CDR3: CASSGSNEKLFF
V: TRBV5-1; CDR3: CASHPGLNNEQFF
V: TRBV6-5; CDR3: CASSYGGPPSNTEAFF
V: TRBV28; CDR3: CASSHTRPSGRRYEQYF
V: TRBV25-1; CDR3: CASSKGQGYEQYF
V: TRBV30; CDR3: CAWKGQGRSYEQYF
V: TRBV7-3; CDR3: CASSSQGVDEQFF
V: TRBV7-2; CDR3: CASSLAGLDGYTF
V: TRBV6-5; CDR3: CASSYSPTGNTEAFF
V: TRBV5-1; CDR3: CASTPVSGANVLTF
V: TRBV19; CDR3: CASSIGGKTGDTEAFF
V: TRBV18; CDR3: CASSPLIGEAFF
V: TRBV4-1; CDR3: CASSQGLPGTKVF
V: TRBV4-2; CDR3: CASSQEVGSRGTDTQYF